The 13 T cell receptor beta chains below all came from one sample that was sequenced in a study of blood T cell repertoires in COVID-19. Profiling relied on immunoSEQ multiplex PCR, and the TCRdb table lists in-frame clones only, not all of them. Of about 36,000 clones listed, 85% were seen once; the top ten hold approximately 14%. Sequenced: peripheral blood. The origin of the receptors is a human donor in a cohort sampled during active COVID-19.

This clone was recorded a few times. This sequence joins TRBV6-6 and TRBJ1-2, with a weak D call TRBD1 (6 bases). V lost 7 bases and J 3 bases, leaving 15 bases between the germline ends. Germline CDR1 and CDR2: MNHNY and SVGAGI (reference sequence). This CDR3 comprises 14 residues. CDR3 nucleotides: TGTGCCAGCAACCCCCCCGGGGGGCACTATGGCTACACCTTC. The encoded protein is CASNPPGGHYGYTF.

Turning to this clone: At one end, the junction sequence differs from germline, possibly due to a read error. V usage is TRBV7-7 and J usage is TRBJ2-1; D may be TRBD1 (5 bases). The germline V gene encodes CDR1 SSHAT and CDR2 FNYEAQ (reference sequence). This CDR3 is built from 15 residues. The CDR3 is CASSLAWTQDNEQFF. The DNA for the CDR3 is TGTGCTAGCAGCTTGGCATGGACACAAGACAATGAGCAGTTCTTC.

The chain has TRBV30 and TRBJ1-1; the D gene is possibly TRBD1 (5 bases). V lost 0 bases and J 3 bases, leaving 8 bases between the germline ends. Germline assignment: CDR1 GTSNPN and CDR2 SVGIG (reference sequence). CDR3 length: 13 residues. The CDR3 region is CAWSVLTDTEAFF. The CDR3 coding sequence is TGTGCCTGGAGTGTACTGACAGACACTGAAGCTTTCTTT.

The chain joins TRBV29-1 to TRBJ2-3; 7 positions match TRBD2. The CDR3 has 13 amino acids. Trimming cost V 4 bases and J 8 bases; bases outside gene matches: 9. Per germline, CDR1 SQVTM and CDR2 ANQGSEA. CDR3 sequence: CSVAGGYLSTQYF. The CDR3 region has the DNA TGCAGCGTTGCGGGGGGATACCTTAGTACGCAGTATTTT.

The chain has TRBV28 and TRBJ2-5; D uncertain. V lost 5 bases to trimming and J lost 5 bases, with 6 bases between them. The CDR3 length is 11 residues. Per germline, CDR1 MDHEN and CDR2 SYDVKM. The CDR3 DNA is TGTGCCAGCAGTGCCAGGGAGACCCAGTACTTC. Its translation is CASSARETQYF.

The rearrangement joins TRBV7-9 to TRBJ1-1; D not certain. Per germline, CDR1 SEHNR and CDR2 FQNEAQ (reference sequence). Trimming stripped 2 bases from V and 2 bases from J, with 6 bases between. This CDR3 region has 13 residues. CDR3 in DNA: TGTGCCAGCAGCTTACACAGTAACACTGAAGCTTTCTTT. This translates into CASSLHSNTEAFF.

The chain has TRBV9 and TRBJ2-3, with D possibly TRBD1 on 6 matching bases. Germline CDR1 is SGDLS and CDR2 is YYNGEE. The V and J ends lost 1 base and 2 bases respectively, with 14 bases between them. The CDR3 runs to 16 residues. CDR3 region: CASSVSGDPLTDTQYF. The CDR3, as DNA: TGTGCCAGCAGCGTATCAGGGGACCCTCTCACAGATACGCAGTATTTT.

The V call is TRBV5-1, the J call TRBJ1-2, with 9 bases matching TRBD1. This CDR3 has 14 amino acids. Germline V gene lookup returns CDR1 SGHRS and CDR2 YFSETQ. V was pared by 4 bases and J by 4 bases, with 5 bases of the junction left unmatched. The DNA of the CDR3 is TGCGCCAGCAGCACGGGACAGGGCAGCTATGGCTACACCTTC. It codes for CASSTGQGSYGYTF.

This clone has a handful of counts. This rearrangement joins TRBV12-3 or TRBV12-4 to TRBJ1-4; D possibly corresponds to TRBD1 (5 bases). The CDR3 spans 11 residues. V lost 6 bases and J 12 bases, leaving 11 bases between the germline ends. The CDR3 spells CASRGRSELFF. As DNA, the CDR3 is TGTGCCAGCAGGGGGCGCTCGGAACTGTTTTTT.

This chain's CDR3 is CASSDTANSGNTIYF. The CDR3 coding sequence is TGTGCCAGCAGCGATACAGCCAACTCTGGAAACACCATATATTTT. The V call is TRBV7-6, the J call TRBJ1-3; D remains unclear. The length of the CDR3 is 15 residues. Per germline, CDR1 SGHVS and CDR2 FNYEAQ. V was clipped by 5 bases and J by 0 bases, with 11 bases between them.

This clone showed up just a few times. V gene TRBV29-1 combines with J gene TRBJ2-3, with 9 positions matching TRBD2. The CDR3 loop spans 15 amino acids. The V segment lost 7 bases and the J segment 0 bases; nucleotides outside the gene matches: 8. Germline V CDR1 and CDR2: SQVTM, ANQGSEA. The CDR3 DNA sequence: TGCAGCGGTGGGACTAGCAGTAGGAGCACAGATACGCAGTATTTT. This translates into CSGGTSSRSTDTQYF.

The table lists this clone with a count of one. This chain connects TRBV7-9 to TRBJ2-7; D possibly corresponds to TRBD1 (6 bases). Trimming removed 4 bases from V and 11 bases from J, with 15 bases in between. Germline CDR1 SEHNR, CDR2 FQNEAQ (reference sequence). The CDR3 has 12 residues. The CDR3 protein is CASSSARGFKYF. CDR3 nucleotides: TGTGCCAGCAGCTCCGCCAGGGGCTTTAAGTACTTC. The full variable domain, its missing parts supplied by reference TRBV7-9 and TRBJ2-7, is DTGVSQNPRHKITKRGQNVTFRCDPISEHNRLYWYRQTLGQGPEFLTYFQNEAQLEKSRLLSDRFSAERPKGSFSTLEIQRTEQGDSAMYLCASSSARGFKYFGPGTRLTVT.

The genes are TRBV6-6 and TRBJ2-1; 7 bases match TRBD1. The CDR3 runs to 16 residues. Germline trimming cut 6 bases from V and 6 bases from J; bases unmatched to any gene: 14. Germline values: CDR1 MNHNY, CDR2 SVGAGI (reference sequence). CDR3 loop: CASSSYPDRAPNEQFF. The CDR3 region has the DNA TGTGCCAGCAGCTCTTACCCCGACAGGGCCCCCAATGAGCAGTTCTTC.